Listed below are T cell receptor beta chains from one sample, sequenced in a study of T cells after yellow fever vaccination. Via MiXCR, TCRdb re-called the 5' RACE reads, giving one row per CDR3 protein. The data show about 52,000 distinct CDR3 sequences, 6.6% seen once. Sequenced here: CD8+ T cells not binding an NS4B(214-222) dextramer, sorted from PBMCs, sampled about 49 days after the first yellow fever vaccination. The receptors were gathered from a young man who received the YFV17D yellow fever vaccine. Both conserved end residues are part of each CDR3. Each record gives: CDR3 protein, CDR3 DNA, CDR3 length, D gene, V gene, J gene, clone size. D genes are given only for firm matches. The listing skips clone size in some rows; elsewhere it reads once, few, many or a size class.

CDR3: CASSLGAGPNEQFF; DNA: TGTGCCAGCAGCTTAGGGGCAGGTCCAAATGAGCAGTTCTTC; length: 14; D: NA; V: TRBV7-2; J: TRBJ2-1; size: many
CDR3: CASSRDSSNTGELFF; DNA: TGCGCCAGCAGCCGGGACAGTTCAAACACCGGGGAGCTGTTTTTT; length: 15; D: TRBD1; V: TRBV4-3; J: TRBJ2-2; size: NA
CDR3: CASSLSGLETEAFF; DNA: TGTGCCAGCAGCTTAAGCGGGTTAGAGACTGAAGCTTTCTTT; length: 14; D: NA; V: TRBV7-9; J: TRBJ1-1; size: few
CDR3: CASSQVRDSLNQPQHF; DNA: TGCGCCAGCAGCCAAGTCAGGGACAGCTTAAATCAGCCCCAGCATTTT; length: 16; D: TRBD1; V: TRBV4-1; J: TRBJ1-5; size: NA
CDR3: CASSQEYAPSLSYEQYF; DNA: TGTGCCAGCAGCCAAGAATACGCACCCTCTCTTTCCTACGAGCAGTACTTC; length: 17; D: NA; V: TRBV4-2; J: TRBJ2-7; size: many
CDR3: CASSLISGGAQIQETQYF; DNA: TGTGCCAGCAGCTTAATTAGCGGGGGAGCCCAAATCCAAGAGACCCAGTACTTC; length: 18; D: TRBD2; V: TRBV11-2; J: TRBJ2-5; size: many
CDR3: CASRTLGNEQFF; DNA: TGTGCCAGCAGGACCCTAGGGAATGAGCAGTTCTTC; length: 12; D: NA; V: TRBV6-5; J: TRBJ2-1; size: many
CDR3: CATGTSGAGYHNEQFF; DNA: TGTGCCACCGGGACTAGCGGGGCTGGGTACCACAATGAGCAGTTCTTC; length: 16; D: TRBD2; V: TRBV7-2; J: TRBJ2-1; size: NA
CDR3: CASSPGGGYTF; DNA: TGTGCCAGCAGTCCAGGGGGGGGCTACACCTTC; length: 11; D: TRBD1; V: TRBV12-3/TRBV12-4; J: TRBJ1-2; size: many
CDR3: CASSGRAGMGPTDTQYF; DNA: TGTGCCAGCTCAGGGCGAGCGGGGATGGGGCCCACAGATACGCAGTATTTT; length: 17; D: TRBD2; V: TRBV18; J: TRBJ2-3; size: NA
CDR3: CSVGIDTEAFF; DNA: TGCAGCGTCGGGATTGACACTGAAGCTTTCTTT; length: 11; D: NA; V: TRBV29-1; J: TRBJ1-1; size: NA
CDR3: CATSGSDRGRFNEQFF; DNA: TGTGCCACCAGTGGTTCGGACAGGGGGCGGTTCAATGAGCAGTTCTTC; length: 16; D: TRBD1; V: TRBV24-1; J: TRBJ2-1; size: few
CDR3: CASSHAGGQPYNEQFF; DNA: TGTGCCAGCAGCCACGCGGGGGGGCAACCCTACAATGAGCAGTTCTTC; length: 16; D: TRBD2; V: TRBV4-2; J: TRBJ2-1; size: few
CDR3: CASSLGQDKETQYF; DNA: TGTGCCAGCAGCTTGGGACAGGATAAAGAGACCCAGTACTTC; length: 14; D: NA; V: TRBV5-4; J: TRBJ2-5; size: NA
CDR3: CASSYTGNTEAFF; DNA: TGTGCCAGCAGTTACACGGGGAACACTGAAGCTTTCTTT; length: 13; D: NA; V: TRBV6-2/TRBV6-3; J: TRBJ1-1; size: NA
CDR3: CASRGGVKYQETQYF; DNA: TGTGCCAGCCGCGGGGGGGTCAAATACCAAGAGACCCAGTACTTC; length: 15; D: TRBD2; V: TRBV6-1; J: TRBJ2-5; size: many
CDR3: CASSIDRGNTEAFF; DNA: TGTGCCAGTAGTATAGACAGGGGGAACACTGAAGCTTTCTTT; length: 14; D: NA; V: TRBV19; J: TRBJ1-1; size: NA
CDR3: CATSAEGTTGELFF; DNA: TGTGCCACCAGTGCCGAGGGGACCACCGGGGAGCTGTTTTTT; length: 14; D: NA; V: TRBV24-1; J: TRBJ2-2; size: NA